This TCR beta chain appears in the sequencing data of a study of OX40 agonist ivuxolimab in advanced cancers. On the study more broadly: The patients received agonistic anti-OX40 (CD134) antibody ivuxolimab. Study outcomes and limitations: CD8+ T cells showed, on average, more clonal expansion than CD4+ cells. Low clonal expansion, among the lowest seen, marked partial responders at 0.1-3.0 mg/kg.

This CDR3 is built from 12 residues. The germline CDR1 and CDR2 sequences are LNHNV and YYDKDF (reference sequence). The V end lost 1 base, the J end lost 7 bases, and 5 bases lay between the germline ends. Only in-frame clones appear in the TCRdb table, and some are missing; sequencing was by immunoSEQ multiplex PCR. The data contain some 70,000 clones, just over 85% of them singletons. As to this clone: The antigen is unknown.

The TCR sequence derives from an adult with an advanced solid tumor such as melanoma, head and neck, liver or kidney cancer. This chain joins TRBV15 and TRBJ1-5; D is unclear. This specimen consisted of CD4+ or CD8+ T cells sorted from blood, obtained in a trial of the OX40 agonist ivuxolimab. This CDR3 reads CATSRVEQPQHF. The CDR3 bases are TGTGCCACCAGCAGAGTGGAACAGCCCCAGCATTTT.